This T cell receptor (beta chain) is drawn from a study of graft-versus-host responses after intestinal transplantation. Whole-study context: Every one of the recipients received anti-thymocyte globulin induction and afterwards took tacrolimus and steroids for roughly 3 years.

The assay was immunoSEQ multiplex PCR, and TCRdb's table has in-frame clones only and misses some. The table includes about 51,000 clones, approximately 88% detected once. Germline CDR1 MNHNS, CDR2 SASEGT. This CDR3 is built from 11 residues. Trimming cost V 5 bases and J 7 bases, with 8 bases left between them. Remarks on this clone: No antigen is known for it.

This material consisted of unstimulated CD4+ T cells sorted from spleen or lymph node cells, taken before transplant. This TCR derives from a human donor who was the organ donor for an intestinal transplant. The genes are TRBV6-1 and TRBJ1-2; D not resolved. The CDR3 DNA reads as TGTGCCAGCAGTCCCCCCCTTGGCTACACCTTC. It yields the protein CASSPPLGYTF.